The sequence of this TCR beta chain was determined in a study of shared T cell receptors in the human thymus (dated by TCRdb to about 2021). Notes on the research overall: The study investigated the way shared, self-reactive T-cell receptor alpha chains are produced in the human thymus.

The library was made by the immunoSEQ multiplex PCR assay. TCRdb obtained this table from immuneACCESS and retained in-frame rearrangements with V and J assigned. These tables miss some clones; where compared with another copy, unresolved V genes account for less than half of the shortfall, and the remainder is unexplained. The table for this sample lists fewer than 700,000 clones; over 75% of them were counted only once. The ten largest clones capture 0.0095% to 0.013% of the sample. With respect to this clone: The target of this receptor is not known. Base qualities are not provided; no much larger clone lies one nucleotide away.

These records were also assigned to another study, of human thymus T cells. According to the second study: Donors were immunologically healthy infants undergoing open corrective cardiac surgery for congenital heart defects in Finland. The thymus tissue came from surgical resects taken out during corrective cardiac surgery. Biased V and J gene segment usage appeared to be present in both thymic and peripheral blood repertoires. Highly overlapping thymic TCR repertoires among unrelated individuals were reported in the related research. The study used roughly eight infant thymus samples plus four related peripheral blood samples to characterize TCR alpha and beta repertoires. The cohort included several male and two female infants, with donor ages spanning 7 to 244 days. Thymocytes were released mechanically from tissue and stored at -70 °C as pellets of roughly 8.5-32 million cells. Genomic DNA was extracted from frozen cell pellets with a QIAsymphony instrument. Using the immunoSEQ multiplex PCR assay, the TCRB and TCRAD loci were amplified from a standardized quantity of quality-controlled genomic DNA. The amplicons covered the V(D)J region and were long enough to include the CDR3 and to identify the V and J genes. The amplicons were sequenced on an Illumina platform via the commercial immunoSEQ service. Corrections for primer bias and sequencing errors followed previously described methods, while TCRAD and TCRB definitions were based on the IMGT database. Analysis of the repertoires was done with immunoSEQ Analyzer 3.0 and VDJTools and included basic statistics, V/J segment usage, diversity estimates, rarefaction and pairwise overlap. Chao1, ChaoE, Efron-Thisted, Shannon and inverse Simpson indices were used to estimate diversity, which was also estimated on datasets down-sampled to the smallest sample. Repertoire overlap used strict matching of CDR3 nucleotide sequence, V gene and J gene, with Jaccard-based multidimensional scaling clustering. Thymus samples yielded on average about 810,000 unique TCRB clonotypes, compared with some 83,000 from blood samples.

The sample consisted of thymocytes. The TCR comes from a boy less than two years old with a congenital heart defect. Donor details come from another sample of the same person, matched by shared clones.

The DNA reads as follows: TGTGCCAGCAGCTCGAAACAGGGGGACGAGCAGTACTTC. This yields the protein CASSSKQGDEQYF. The chain is assembled from TRBV11-2 and TRBJ2-7, with 8 middle bases fitting TRBD1. CDR1 and CDR2 were assigned from the germline V gene as SGHAT and FQNNGV. The CDR3 measures 13 amino acids from cysteine to phenylalanine. Solely the CDR3 DNA is kept, with 39 bases framed from the first base. The germline V and J ends show losses of 4 bases and 5 bases respectively, and no gene match explains 4 bases of the junction.